These 26 T cell receptor beta chains were sequenced from one sample in a study of blood T cells in healthy people across ages. A second PCR of 7 to 11 cycles used a sample-barcoded 5' primer and a J-beta primer mix. One entry per CDR3 protein, called by TCRdb with MiXCR from the 5' RACE reads. The sample yields more than 800,000 distinct CDR3 sequences, 35% to 55% seen once. Sample: blood. These receptors came from a woman aged 55-69 years in good health.

The DNA of the CDR3 is TGTGCCAGCAAGGGGCAGTACTTC. Its translation is CASKGQYF. This chain connects TRBV2 to TRBJ2-7; D is unclear. The V gene's germline CDR1 is SNHLY and CDR2 FYNNEI. This CDR3 has 8 amino acids. Trimming removed 7 bases from V and 9 bases from J, with 4 bases in between.

This clonotype has at least ten counts. The chain links TRBV7-9 to TRBJ2-5, with D perhaps TRBD1 or TRBD2 (6 bases each). Germline V gene data show CDR1 as SEHNR and CDR2 as FQNEAQ (reference sequence). V lost 1 base to trimming and J lost 2 bases, with 8 bases between them. There are 14 residues in the CDR3. CDR3 DNA: TGTGCCAGCAGCTTAGGAGGGGGGCAAGAGACCCAGTACTTC. Translated: CASSLGGGQETQYF.

This clonotype has just a few counts. The chain couples TRBV7-2 to TRBJ2-5; D may be TRBD1 (6 bases). Germline loops: CDR1 SGHTA, CDR2 FQGNSA. This CDR3 has 14 amino acids. V lost 0 bases to trimming and J lost 11 bases, with 16 bases between them. The chain's CDR3 is CASSLAQRGNEQYF. The DNA of the CDR3 is TGTGCCAGCAGCTTAGCGCAGAGGGGGAATGAGCAGTACTTC.

The chain has TRBV7-8 and TRBJ2-7; D is tentatively TRBD1 or TRBD2 (5 bases each). The CDR3 runs 14 residues. V was cut by 5 bases and J by 2 bases, with 13 bases left in between. Germline V lookup: CDR1 SGHVS, CDR2 FQNEAQ. Here the CDR3 DNA reads TGTGCCAGCAGCCTAAACCAGGGACCCTACGAGCAGTACTTC. This codes for CASSLNQGPYEQYF.

This chain links TRBV3-1 with TRBJ2-1; 11 nucleotides agree with TRBD2. Germline V gene sequence: CDR1 LGHDT, CDR2 YNNKEL (reference sequence). The trim removed 2 bases at V and 6 bases at J, leaving 3 bases unmatched. The CDR3 contains 15 residues. CDR3 region: CASSQTSGSSNEQFF. The CDR3 nucleotides read TGTGCCAGCAGCCAAACTAGCGGGAGCTCCAATGAGCAGTTCTTC.

The rearrangement links TRBV5-1 to TRBJ2-1, with TRBD2 as a possible D gene (6 bases). Germline CDR1 and CDR2: SGHRS and YFSETQ. The CDR3 contains 16 residues. Trimming cost V 1 base and J 7 bases, with 18 bases left between them. The CDR3 DNA follows: TGCGCCAGCAGCTTGACCGGGACTCAGACGGGGAATGAGCAGTTCTTC. Amino acids: CASSLTGTQTGNEQFF.

The rearrangement uses TRBV7-8 and TRBJ2-7; possibly TRBD1 for D (5 bases). Looked up from germline, CDR1 is SGHVS and CDR2 is FQNEAQ. The CDR3 is 15 amino acids. The V gene lost 0 bases and the J gene lost 3 bases, with 12 bases spanning the gap. The chain's CDR3 is CASSLAGAGIYEQYF. The DNA for the CDR3 is TGTGCCAGCAGCTTAGCGGGCGCAGGGATCTACGAGCAGTACTTC.

This clonotype was counted between two and nine times. V usage is TRBV3-1 and J usage is TRBJ1-4; 7 nucleotides agree with TRBD1. V lost 1 base, J lost 5 bases, and 4 bases stayed unmatched. Looked up from germline, CDR1 is LGHDT and CDR2 is YNNKEL (reference sequence). The CDR3 spans 15 residues. The CDR3 protein is CASSQGQGANEKLFF. The CDR3 DNA reads as TGTGCCAGCAGCCAAGGACAGGGAGCAAATGAAAAACTGTTTTTT.

V and J are TRBV7-9 and TRBJ2-5; the D is unclear. Germline-derived CDR1 and CDR2 are SEHNR and FQNEAQ (reference sequence). The CDR3 covers 14 residues. The V and J ends lost 5 bases and 4 bases respectively, with 14 bases between them. The CDR3 DNA sequence: TGTGCCAGCAGCACGCCAAAGAACCCAGAGACCCAGTACTTC. It is translated as CASSTPKNPETQYF. The variable domain in full, with the rest retrieved from reference TRBV7-9 and TRBJ2-5, is DTGVSQNPRHKITKRGQNVTFRCDPISEHNRLYWYRQTLGQGPEFLTYFQNEAQLEKSRLLSDRFSAERPKGSFSTLEIQRTEQGDSAMYLCASSTPKNPETQYFGPGTRLLVL.

The V call is TRBV20-1, the J call TRBJ1-1, with a possible D match to TRBD1 (5 bases). Germline loops: CDR1 DFQATT, CDR2 SNEGSKA (reference sequence). V dropped 7 bases and J dropped 7 bases, with 16 bases sitting between them. This CDR3 contains 12 residues. This CDR3 reads CSVEKDTVEAFF. The CDR3 nucleotides read TGCAGTGTGGAAAAGGACACCGTTGAAGCTTTCTTT.

CDR3 sequence: CSARPREDYGYTF. The CDR3 region has the DNA TGCAGTGCTAGGCCCAGGGAGGACTATGGCTACACCTTC. The chain has TRBV20-1 and TRBJ1-2, with D possibly matching TRBD1 (5 bases). V was pared by 3 bases and J by 3 bases, with 11 bases between. CDR3 length: 13 amino acids. Germline-derived CDR1 and CDR2 are DFQATT and SNEGSKA (reference sequence).

The chain employs TRBV28 and TRBJ2-7; TRBD2 agrees at 10 bases. The trim removed 6 bases at V and 6 bases at J, leaving 11 bases unmatched. The germline V gene has CDR1 MDHEN and CDR2 SYDVKM. The CDR3 consists of 15 residues. The CDR3 sequence: CASSDTLAGALEQYF. DNA of the CDR3: TGTGCCAGCAGCGATACTCTAGCGGGAGCCCTCGAGCAGTACTTC. Together with reference TRBV28 and TRBJ2-7, the CDR3 gives the full variable domain: DVKVTQSSRYLVKRTGEKVFLECVQDMDHENMFWYRQDPGLGLRLIYFSYDVKMKEKGDIPEGYSVSREKKERFSLILESASTNQTSMYLCASSDTLAGALEQYFGPGTRLTVT.

This clonotype was found a few times. The CDR3 coding sequence is TGCAGCGTTGCCGGCCTTTCAGGGGGCCTCGAGCAGTACTTC. This encodes CSVAGLSGGLEQYF. V is TRBV29-1 and J is TRBJ2-7; 8 bases fit TRBD1. In germline, CDR1 is SQVTM, CDR2 ANQGSEA. The CDR3 totals 14 residues. The V and J ends lost 4 bases and 6 bases, in that order; junction bases with no gene match: 11.

This clonotype has a handful of counts. The chain is built from TRBV29-1 and TRBJ2-7, with D unresolved. CDR3 length: 12 amino acids. Trimming removed 6 bases at V and 4 bases at J, with 13 bases between. The V gene's germline CDR1 is SQVTM and CDR2 ANQGSEA. The CDR3 nucleotides are TGCAGCGTGGTAAGGGATCGGTACGAGCAGTACTTC. Its translation: CSVVRDRYEQYF.

This clonotype was counted between two and nine times. The chain couples TRBV4-1 to TRBJ1-6; no clear D. V dropped 3 bases and J dropped 0 bases, with 12 bases sitting between them. The CDR3 runs to 17 residues. Germline assignment: CDR1 MGHRA and CDR2 YSYEKL. The CDR3 here is CASSHEITSSYNSPLHF. The CDR3 DNA sequence: TGCGCCAGCAGCCACGAAATCACGAGCTCCTATAATTCACCCCTCCACTTT.

The chain employs TRBV5-1 and TRBJ1-2; no definite D call. The CDR3 length is 13 residues. Trimming took 3 bases from V and 4 from J, leaving 10 bases between them. The germline V gene has CDR1 SGHRS and CDR2 YFSETQ. This CDR3 reads CASSSDGSYGYTF. In nucleotides, the CDR3 is TGCGCCAGCAGCTCCGACGGATCCTATGGCTACACCTTC. Drawing the rest from reference TRBV5-1 and TRBJ1-2, the complete variable domain is KAGVTQTPRYLIKTRGQQVTLSCSPISGHRSVSWYQQTPGQGLQFLFEYFSETQRNKGNFPGRFSGRQFSNSRSEMNVSTLELGDSALYLCASSSDGSYGYTFGSGTRLTVV.

V is TRBV27 and J is TRBJ2-7, with 9 bases that match TRBD2. CDR1 MNHEY and CDR2 SMNVEV come from the germline V gene (reference sequence). This CDR3 has 18 amino acids. Losses at the gene ends were 3 bases for V and 0 bases for J; bases not matched to a gene: 12. CDR3 residues: CASSFAGGVRPRSYEQYF. In DNA, the CDR3 is TGTGCCAGCAGTTTCGCGGGAGGGGTCCGGCCCCGCTCCTACGAGCAGTACTTC.

This chain links TRBV18 with TRBJ2-1, with 7 bases lining up with TRBD2. This CDR3 is 12 amino acids long. Trimming cost V 0 bases and J 14 bases; bases outside gene matches: 4. Germline V gives CDR1 KGHSH, CDR2 LQKENI. CDR3 nucleotides: TGTGCCAGCTCACCACCTCTCGGACTAGAGTTCTTC. Its translation is CASSPPLGLEFF.

The gene calls are TRBV20-1 and TRBJ2-7, with 15 nucleotides matching TRBD2. Germline loops: CDR1 DFQATT, CDR2 SNEGSKA (reference sequence). This CDR3 has 17 amino acids. The J segment lost 4 bases and the V segment lost 0 bases, leaving 7 bases of the junction unmatched. The CDR3 nucleotides are TGCAGTGCTAGAGACTCCACCGGGACTAGCGGGAGGTACGAGCAGTACTTC. Amino acids: CSARDSTGTSGRYEQYF.

The rearrangement links TRBV6-6 to TRBJ2-7, with 10 bases lining up with TRBD2. This CDR3 comprises 18 residues. Germline V lookup: CDR1 MNHNY, CDR2 SVGAGI (reference sequence). The V and J ends lost 6 bases and 3 bases, in that order; junction bases with no gene match: 17. The CDR3 protein is CASSSGTSETRYYYEQYF. The DNA of the CDR3 is TGTGCCAGCAGCTCCGGGACTAGCGAGACACGTTACTACTACGAGCAGTACTTC.

The chain uses TRBV5-1 and TRBJ1-2, with TRBD1 matching 8 bases. The V gene's germline CDR1 is SGHRS and CDR2 YFSETQ. Trimming took 1 base from V and 7 from J; bases not matched to a gene: 15. The CDR3 is 17 residues long. Here the CDR3 reads CASSLWSGGDSGFGYTF. The CDR3 DNA is TGCGCCAGCAGCTTGTGGTCAGGGGGCGACTCCGGGTTTGGCTACACCTTC.

The rearrangement uses TRBV12-5 and TRBJ2-7; a weak D match, TRBD2 (5 bases). The CDR3 spans 16 residues. V lost 3 bases to trimming and J lost 0 bases, with 15 bases between them. CDR1 and CDR2 from the germline V gene are LGHNT and FRNRAP. The CDR3, as DNA: TGTGCTAGTGGTTTAAGGGAAGCGGTTAGCTCCTACGAGCAGTACTTC. This translates into CASGLREAVSSYEQYF. The complete variable domain, with remaining parts taken from reference TRBV12-5 and TRBJ2-7, reads DARVTQTPRHKVTEMGQEVTMRCQPILGHNTVFWYRQTMMQGLELLAYFRNRAPLDDSGMPKDRFSAEMPDATLATLKIQPSEPRDSAVYFCASGLREAVSSYEQYFGPGTRLTVT.

In its sample, this clonotype was seen a few times. The V call is TRBV7-2, the J call TRBJ1-2, with D perhaps matching TRBD1 (6 bases). CDR3 length: 13 residues. V was shortened by 5 bases and J by 7 bases, with 14 bases between the two germline ends. CDR1 SGHTA and CDR2 FQGNSA come from the germline V gene. CDR3 in amino acids: CASSRGQLIGYTF. The DNA for the CDR3 is TGTGCCAGCAGCCGCGGACAGTTAATTGGCTACACCTTC.

With respect to this clonotype: The junction does not match germline at one end; this may be a read error. This rearrangement joins TRBV5-6 to TRBJ2-5, with 11 bases aligning to TRBD2. Per germline, CDR1 SGHDT and CDR2 YYEEEE. This CDR3 contains 15 residues. The CDR3 DNA follows: TGTGCCCGCAGCTGGGGGACTAGCGGACTAAATGAGCAGTACTTC. This sequence encodes CARSWGTSGLNEQYF.

The chain employs TRBV20-1 and TRBJ2-2; D may be TRBD2 (6 bases). Germline V gene sequence: CDR1 DFQATT, CDR2 SNEGSKA (reference sequence). This CDR3 has 15 amino acids. The V gene lost 2 bases and the J gene lost 2 bases, with 12 bases spanning the gap. In DNA, the CDR3 is TGCAGTGCTAGACCGGGACTGAGCAACACCGGGGAGCTGTTTTTT. Translating it yields CSARPGLSNTGELFF.

In its sample, this clonotype was seen a few times. The chain recombines TRBV28 with TRBJ2-7, with TRBD2 identical over 11 bases. Germline lookup yields CDR1 MDHEN and CDR2 SYDVKM. Trimming took 5 bases from V and 2 from J; bases not matched to a gene: 14. CDR3 length equals 18 residues. The chain's CDR3 is CASSAPYPLAGEAYEQYF. CDR3 DNA: TGTGCCAGCAGTGCACCTTATCCACTAGCGGGAGAAGCCTACGAGCAGTACTTC.